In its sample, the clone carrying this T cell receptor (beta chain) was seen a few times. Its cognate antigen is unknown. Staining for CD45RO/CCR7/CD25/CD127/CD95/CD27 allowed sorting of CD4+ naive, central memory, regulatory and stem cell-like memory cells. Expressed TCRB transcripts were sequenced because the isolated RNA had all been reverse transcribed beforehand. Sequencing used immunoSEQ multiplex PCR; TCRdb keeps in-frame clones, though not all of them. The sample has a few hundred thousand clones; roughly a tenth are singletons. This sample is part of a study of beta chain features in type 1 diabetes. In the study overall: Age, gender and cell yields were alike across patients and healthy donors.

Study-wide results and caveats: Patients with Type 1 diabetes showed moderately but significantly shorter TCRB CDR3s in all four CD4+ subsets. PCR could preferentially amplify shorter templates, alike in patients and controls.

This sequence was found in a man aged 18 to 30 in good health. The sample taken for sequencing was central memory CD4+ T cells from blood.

The CDR3 is CASSVGTSVYEQYF. The CDR3 region has the DNA TGTGCCAGCAGCGTGGGGACTAGCGTCTACGAGCAGTACTTC. This chain uses TRBV9 with TRBJ2-7, with 10 bases fitting TRBD2. The CDR3 is 14 amino acids. V gave up 2 bases and J gave up 3 bases; unmatched junction bases: 2. The germline gives CDR1 SGDLS, CDR2 YYNGEE.